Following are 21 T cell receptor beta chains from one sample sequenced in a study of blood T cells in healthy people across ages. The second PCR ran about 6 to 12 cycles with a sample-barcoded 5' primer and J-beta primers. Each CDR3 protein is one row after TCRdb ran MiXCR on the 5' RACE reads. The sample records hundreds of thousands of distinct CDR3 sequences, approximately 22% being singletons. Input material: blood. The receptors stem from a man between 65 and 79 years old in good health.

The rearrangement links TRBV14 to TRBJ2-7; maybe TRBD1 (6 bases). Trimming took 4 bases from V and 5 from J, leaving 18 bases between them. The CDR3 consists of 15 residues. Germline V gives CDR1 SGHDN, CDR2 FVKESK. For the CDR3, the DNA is TGTGCCAGCAGCCTCACCGGGACACCACGCCACGAGCAGTACTTC. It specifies CASSLTGTPRHEQYF. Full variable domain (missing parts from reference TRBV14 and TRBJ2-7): EAGVTQFPSHSVIEKGQTVTLRCDPISGHDNLYWYRRVMGKEIKFLLHFVKESKQDESGMPNNRFLAERTGGTYSTLKVQPAELEDSGVYFCASSLTGTPRHEQYFGPGTRLTVT.

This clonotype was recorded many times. CDR3 loop: CASSQDGSGANVLTF. CDR3 bases: TGTGCCAGCAGCCAAGACGGCTCTGGGGCCAACGTCCTGACTTTC. The genes are TRBV3-1 and TRBJ2-6; D uncertain. The CDR3 has 15 residues. Germline-derived CDR1 and CDR2 are LGHDT and YNNKEL (reference sequence). The germline V and J ends were trimmed by 0 bases and 0 bases, with 3 bases remaining between them.

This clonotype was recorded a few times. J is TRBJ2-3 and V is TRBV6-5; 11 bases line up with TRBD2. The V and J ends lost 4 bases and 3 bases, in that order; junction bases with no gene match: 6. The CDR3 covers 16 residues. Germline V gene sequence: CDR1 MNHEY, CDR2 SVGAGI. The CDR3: CASSSRTSGLTDTQYF. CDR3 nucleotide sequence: TGTGCCAGCAGTTCCCGGACTAGCGGGCTTACAGATACGCAGTATTTT.

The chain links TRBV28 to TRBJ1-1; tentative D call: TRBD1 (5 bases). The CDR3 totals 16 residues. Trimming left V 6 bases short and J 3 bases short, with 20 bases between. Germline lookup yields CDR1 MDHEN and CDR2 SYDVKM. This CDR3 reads CASRGFGGAQYTEAFF. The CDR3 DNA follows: TGTGCCAGCAGGGGGTTTGGTGGGGCGCAGTACACTGAAGCTTTCTTT. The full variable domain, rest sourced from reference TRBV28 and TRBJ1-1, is DVKVTQSSRYLVKRTGEKVFLECVQDMDHENMFWYRQDPGLGLRLIYFSYDVKMKEKGDIPEGYSVSREKKERFSLILESASTNQTSMYLCASRGFGGAQYTEAFFGQGTRLTVV.

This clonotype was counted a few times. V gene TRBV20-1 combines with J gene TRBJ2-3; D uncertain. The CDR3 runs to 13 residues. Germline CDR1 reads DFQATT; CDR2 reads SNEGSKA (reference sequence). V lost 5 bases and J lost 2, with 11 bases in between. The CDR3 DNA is TGCAGTGCTGCGGACCAAAACACAGATACGCAGTATTTT. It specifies CSAADQNTDTQYF.

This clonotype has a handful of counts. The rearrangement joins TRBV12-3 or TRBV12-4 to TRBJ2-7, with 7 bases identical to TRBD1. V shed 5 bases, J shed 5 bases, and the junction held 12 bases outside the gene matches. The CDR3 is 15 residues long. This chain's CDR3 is CASSQLRGGLNEQYF. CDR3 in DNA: TGTGCCAGCAGTCAGCTGAGAGGGGGCCTCAACGAGCAGTACTTC.

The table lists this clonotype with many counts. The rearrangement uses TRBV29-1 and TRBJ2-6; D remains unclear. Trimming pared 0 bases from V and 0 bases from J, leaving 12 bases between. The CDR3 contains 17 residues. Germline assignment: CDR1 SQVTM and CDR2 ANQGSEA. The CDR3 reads CSVEDIDVPSGANVLTF. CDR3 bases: TGCAGCGTTGAAGATATAGACGTCCCCTCTGGGGCCAACGTCCTGACTTTC.

CDR3 sequence (DNA): TGCGCCAGCAGCCGTTCTTCGCTAGCGGGAGAAAACACCGGGGAGCTGTTTTTT. Its protein product is CASSRSSLAGENTGELFF. The rearrangement uses TRBV4-1 and TRBJ2-2, with 10 nucleotides matching TRBD2. V lost 4 bases to trimming and J lost 2 bases; unmatched junction nucleotides: 10. From germline, CDR1 is MGHRA and CDR2 YSYEKL. The CDR3 is 18 amino acids.

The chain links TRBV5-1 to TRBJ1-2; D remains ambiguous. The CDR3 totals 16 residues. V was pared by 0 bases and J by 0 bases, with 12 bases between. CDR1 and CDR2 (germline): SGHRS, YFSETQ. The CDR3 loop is CASSLAGQLANYGYTF. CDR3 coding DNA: TGCGCCAGCAGCTTGGCTGGGCAGCTGGCTAACTATGGCTACACCTTC.

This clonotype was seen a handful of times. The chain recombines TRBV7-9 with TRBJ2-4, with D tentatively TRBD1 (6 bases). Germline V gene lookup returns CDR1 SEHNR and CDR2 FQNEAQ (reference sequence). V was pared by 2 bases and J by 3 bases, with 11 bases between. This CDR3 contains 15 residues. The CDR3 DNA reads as TGTGCCAGCAGCTTATTGGGGGCTGGCAAAAACATTCAGTACTTC. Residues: CASSLLGAGKNIQYF.

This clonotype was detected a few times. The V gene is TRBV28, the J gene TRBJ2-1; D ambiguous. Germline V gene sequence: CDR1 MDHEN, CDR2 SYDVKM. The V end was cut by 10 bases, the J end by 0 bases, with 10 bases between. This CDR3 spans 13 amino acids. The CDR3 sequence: CATTYSSYNEQFF. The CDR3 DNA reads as TGTGCCACCACGTATAGCTCCTACAATGAGCAGTTCTTC.

The CDR3 DNA is TGTGCCAGCGGTCCCCTGGGTAATTCACCCCTCCACTTT. Encoded protein: CASGPLGNSPLHF. The V gene is TRBV6-5, the J gene TRBJ1-6; no firm D call. Germline V gives CDR1 MNHEY, CDR2 SVGAGI. Trimming took 8 bases from V and 6 from J, leaving 11 bases between them. The CDR3 runs to 13 residues.

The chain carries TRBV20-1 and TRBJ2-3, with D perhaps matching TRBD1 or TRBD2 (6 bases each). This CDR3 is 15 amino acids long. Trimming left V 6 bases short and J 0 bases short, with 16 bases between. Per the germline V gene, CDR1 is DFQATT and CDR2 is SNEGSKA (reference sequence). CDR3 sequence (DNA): TGCAGTGCCCCGTGGGGGGCTAGGAGCACAGATACGCAGTATTTT. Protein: CSAPWGARSTDTQYF.

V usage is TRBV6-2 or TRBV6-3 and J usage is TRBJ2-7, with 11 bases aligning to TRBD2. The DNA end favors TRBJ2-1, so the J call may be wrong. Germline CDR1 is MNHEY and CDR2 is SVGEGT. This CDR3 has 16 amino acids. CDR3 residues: CASSKITSGSSNEQFF. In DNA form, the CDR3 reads TGTGCCAGCAGCAAAATTACTAGCGGGAGCTCCAATGAGCAGTTCTTC.

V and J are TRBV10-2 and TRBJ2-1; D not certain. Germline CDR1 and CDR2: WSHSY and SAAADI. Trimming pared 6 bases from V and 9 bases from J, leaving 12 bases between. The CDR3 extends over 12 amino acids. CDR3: CASSPSGVEQFF. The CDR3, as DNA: TGCGCCAGCAGCCCTTCTGGGGTTGAGCAGTTCTTC.

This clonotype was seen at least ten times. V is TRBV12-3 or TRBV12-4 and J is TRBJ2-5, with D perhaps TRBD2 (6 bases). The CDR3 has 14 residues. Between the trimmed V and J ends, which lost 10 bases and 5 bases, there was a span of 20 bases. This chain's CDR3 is CATAKDYRGETQYF. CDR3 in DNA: TGTGCCACCGCGAAGGACTACCGGGGGGAGACCCAGTACTTC.

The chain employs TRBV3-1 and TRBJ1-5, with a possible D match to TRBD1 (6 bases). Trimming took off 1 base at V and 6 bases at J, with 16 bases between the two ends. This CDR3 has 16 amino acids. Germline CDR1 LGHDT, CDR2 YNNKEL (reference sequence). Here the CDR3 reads CASSQGDRQAGQPQHF. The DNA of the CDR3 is TGTGCCAGCAGCCAAGGAGACAGACAGGCGGGTCAGCCCCAGCATTTT. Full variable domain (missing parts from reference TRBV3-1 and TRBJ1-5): DTAVSQTPKYLVTQMGNDKSIKCEQNLGHDTMYWYKQDSKKFLKIMFSYNNKELIINETVPNRFSPKSPDKAHLNLHINSLELGDSAVYFCASSQGDRQAGQPQHFGDGTRLSIL.

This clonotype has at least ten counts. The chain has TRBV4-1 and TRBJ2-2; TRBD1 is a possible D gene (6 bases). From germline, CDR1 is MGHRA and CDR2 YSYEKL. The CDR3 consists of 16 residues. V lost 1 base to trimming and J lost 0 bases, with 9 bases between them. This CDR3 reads CASSQGWGPNTGELFF. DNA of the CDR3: TGCGCCAGCAGCCAAGGGTGGGGGCCGAACACCGGGGAGCTGTTTTTT.

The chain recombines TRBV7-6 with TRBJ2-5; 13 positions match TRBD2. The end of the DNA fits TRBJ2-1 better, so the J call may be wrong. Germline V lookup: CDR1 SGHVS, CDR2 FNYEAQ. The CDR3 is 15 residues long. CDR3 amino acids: CASSLTSGRINEQFF. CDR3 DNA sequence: TGTGCCAGCAGCTTGACTAGCGGGAGGATAAATGAGCAGTTCTTC.

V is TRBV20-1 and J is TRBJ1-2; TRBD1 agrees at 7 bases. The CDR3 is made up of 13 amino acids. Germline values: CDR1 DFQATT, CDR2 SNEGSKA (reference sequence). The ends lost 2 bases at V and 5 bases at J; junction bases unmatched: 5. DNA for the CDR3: TGCAGTGCTAGAATAGACAGGGCTTATGGCTACACCTTC. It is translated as CSARIDRAYGYTF.

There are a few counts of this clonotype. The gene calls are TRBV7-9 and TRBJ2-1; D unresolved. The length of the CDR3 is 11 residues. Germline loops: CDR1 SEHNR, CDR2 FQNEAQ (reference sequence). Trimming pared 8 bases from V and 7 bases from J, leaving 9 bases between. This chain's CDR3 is CASLKENEQFF. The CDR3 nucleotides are TGTGCCAGCTTAAAGGAAAATGAGCAGTTCTTC.